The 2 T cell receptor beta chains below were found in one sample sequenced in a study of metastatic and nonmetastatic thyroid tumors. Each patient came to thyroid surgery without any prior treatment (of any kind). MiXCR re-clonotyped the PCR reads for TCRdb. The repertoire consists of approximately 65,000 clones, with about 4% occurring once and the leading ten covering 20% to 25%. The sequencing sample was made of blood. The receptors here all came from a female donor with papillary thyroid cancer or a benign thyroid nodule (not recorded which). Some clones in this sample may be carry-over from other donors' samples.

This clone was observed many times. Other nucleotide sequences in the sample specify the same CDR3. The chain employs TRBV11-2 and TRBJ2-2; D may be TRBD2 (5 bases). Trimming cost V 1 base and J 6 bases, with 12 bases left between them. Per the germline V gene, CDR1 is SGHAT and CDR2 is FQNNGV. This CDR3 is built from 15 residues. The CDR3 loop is CASSLGGLSSGELFF. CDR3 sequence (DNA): TGTGCCAGCAGCTTAGGCGGGTTGTCGTCCGGGGAGCTGTTTTTT.

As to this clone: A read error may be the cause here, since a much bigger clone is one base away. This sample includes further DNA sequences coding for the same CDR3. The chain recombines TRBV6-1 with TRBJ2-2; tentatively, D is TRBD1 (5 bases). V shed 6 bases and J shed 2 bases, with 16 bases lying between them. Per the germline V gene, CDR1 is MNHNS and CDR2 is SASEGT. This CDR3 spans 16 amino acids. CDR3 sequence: CASRFDSLGNTGELFF. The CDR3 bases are TGTGCCAGCAGATTCGACAGCCTGGGTAACACCGGGGAGCTGTTTTTT.